This record concerns one T cell receptor beta chain sequence. This entry belongs to a study of blood T cell repertoires in COVID-19. Trimming removed 6 bases from V and 6 bases from J, with 14 bases in between. CDR3 length: 13 residues. Looked up from germline, CDR1 is SEHNR and CDR2 is FQNEAQ (reference sequence). Data came from immunoSEQ multiplex PCR; TCRdb stores just in-frame clones and leaves some out. The repertoire holds 100,000 to 150,000 clones, over 60% seen once, with over 7% in the top ten. V and J are TRBV7-9 and TRBJ1-2, with D unclear. Material for sequencing was peripheral blood. The sequence derives from a human donor in a cohort sampled during active COVID-19. The CDR3, as DNA: TGTGCCAGCAGGAACGACGGTCTAGATGGCTACACCTTC. As protein: CASRNDGLDGYTF. Based on the CDR3 plus reference TRBV7-9 and TRBJ1-2, the full variable domain is DTGVSQNPRHKITKRGQNVTFRCDPISEHNRLYWYRQTLGQGPEFLTYFQNEAQLEKSRLLSDRFSAERPKGSFSTLEIQRTEQGDSAMYLCASRNDGLDGYTFGSGTRLTVV.